This TCR beta chain was identified in a study of regulatory T cells in long-lasting Graves disease. Overall study findings and caveats: Newly diagnosed Graves' patients exceeded persistent ones in TCR diversity.

Through Arm-PCR of CDR3 regions and iRepertoire HTBI primers, TCR beta libraries were built. MiXCR was run by TCRdb on the multiplex PCR reads, yielding one entry per CDR3 protein. The sample includes around 450,000 distinct CDR3 sequences, 15% seen only once; the top ten take over 15%. This clonotype was seen ten or more times. Its specificity is unknown. The CDR3 covers 16 residues. V gave up 2 bases and J gave up 1 base; unmatched junction bases: 3. Looked up from germline, CDR1 is MNHEY and CDR2 is SMNVEV (reference sequence). Described time point: newly diagnosed GD, antithyroid drugs for less than 3 months. PBMC RNA was the source of the TCR library. These data also formed part of another study, on T cells in Graves' hyperthyroidism and ophthalmopathy.

This chain joins TRBV27 and TRBJ2-3, with TRBD2 identical over 10 bases. The sequence was obtained from a woman aged 30 to 39 with Graves disease. The starting material was peripheral blood mononuclear cells (PBMCs), obtained at new diagnosis, from a patient treated with antithyroid drugs. This CDR3 reads CASSLVLAGGTDTQYF. The CDR3 nucleotides read TGTGCCAGCAGTTTAGTGCTAGCGGGAGGCACAGATACGCAGTATTTT.